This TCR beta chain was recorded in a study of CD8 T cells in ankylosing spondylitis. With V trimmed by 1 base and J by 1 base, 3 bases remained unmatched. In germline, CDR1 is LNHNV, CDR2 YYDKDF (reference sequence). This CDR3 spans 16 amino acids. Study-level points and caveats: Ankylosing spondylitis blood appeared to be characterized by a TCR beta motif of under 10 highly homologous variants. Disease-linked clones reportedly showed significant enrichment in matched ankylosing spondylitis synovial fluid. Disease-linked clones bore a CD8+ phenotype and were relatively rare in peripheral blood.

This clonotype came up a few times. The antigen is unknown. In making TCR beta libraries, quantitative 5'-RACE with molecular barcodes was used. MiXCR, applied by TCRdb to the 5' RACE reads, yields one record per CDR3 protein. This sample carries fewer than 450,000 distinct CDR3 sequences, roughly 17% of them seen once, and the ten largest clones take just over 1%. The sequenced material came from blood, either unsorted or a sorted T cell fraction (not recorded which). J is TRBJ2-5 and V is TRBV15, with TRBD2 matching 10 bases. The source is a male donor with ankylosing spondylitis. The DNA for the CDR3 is TGTGCCACCAGCAGAGGTAGCGGGAGGACCCAAGAGACCCAGTACTTC. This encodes CATSRGSGRTQETQYF.